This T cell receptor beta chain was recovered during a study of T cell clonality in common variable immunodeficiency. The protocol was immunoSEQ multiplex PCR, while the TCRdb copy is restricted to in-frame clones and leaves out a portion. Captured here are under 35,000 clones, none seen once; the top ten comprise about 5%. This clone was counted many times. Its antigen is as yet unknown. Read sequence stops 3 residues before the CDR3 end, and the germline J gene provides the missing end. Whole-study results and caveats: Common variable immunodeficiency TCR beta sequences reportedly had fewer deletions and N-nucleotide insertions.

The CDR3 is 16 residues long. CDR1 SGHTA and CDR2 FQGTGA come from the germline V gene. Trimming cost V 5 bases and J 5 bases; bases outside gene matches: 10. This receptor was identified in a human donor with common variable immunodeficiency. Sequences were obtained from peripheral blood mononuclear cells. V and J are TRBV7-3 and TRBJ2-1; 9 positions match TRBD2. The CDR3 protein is CASSPRRGGLNNEQFF. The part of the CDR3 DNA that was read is TGTGCCAGCAGCCCGCGGCGGGGGGGCCTAAACAATGAG.